This is a list of T cell receptor beta chains from one sample in a study of response to subunit inactivated influenza vaccine. MiXCR, applied by TCRdb to the RT-PCR reads, yields one record per CDR3 protein. Of 650,000 to 800,000 distinct CDR3 sequences in the sample, approximately 14% are singletons; the top ten hold less than 9%. Sample: PBMCs from blood, taken about 14 days before vaccination. The receptors come from a man aged 50 to 59 who received an inactivated influenza vaccine. CDR3s include the opening cysteine and the closing phenylalanine or tryptophan. Fields, in order: J gene, D gene, clone size, V gene, CDR3 protein, CDR3 DNA. D genes are given only for firm matches. Clone size is stated in some rows and not others, as once, few, many or a class when expanded.

TRBJ2-2 | - | few | TRBV19 | CASAPWGLDTGELFF | TGTGCCAGTGCCCCTTGGGGGTTGGACACCGGGGAGCTGTTTTTT
TRBJ1-6 | - | few | TRBV3-1 | CASSQTGSYNSPLHF | TGTGCCAGCAGCCAAACAGGGAGCTATAATTCACCCCTCCACTTT
TRBJ2-5 | TRBD1 | few | TRBV4-1 | CASSQAGTGQETQYF | TGCGCCAGCAGCCAAGCAGGGACAGGACAAGAGACCCAGTACTTC
TRBJ2-3 | TRBD2 | few | TRBV6-4 | CASSGLAGSSTDTQYF | TGTGCCAGCAGTGGACTAGCGGGATCCAGCACAGATACGCAGTATTTT
TRBJ2-1 | - | few | TRBV30 | CAWSVRGNSYNEQFF | TGTGCCTGGAGTGTACGTGGAAACTCCTACAATGAGCAGTTCTTC
TRBJ1-1 | TRBD1 | many | TRBV7-2 | CASSLAGQGYTEAFF | TGTGCCAGCAGCTTAGCGGGACAGGGGTACACTGAAGCTTTCTTT
TRBJ1-5 | TRBD1 | many | TRBV7-2 | CASSLGTGGNQPQHF | TGTGCCAGCAGTCTGGGGACAGGGGGAAATCAGCCCCAGCATTTT
TRBJ2-3 | TRBD2 | - | TRBV7-8 | CASSLEAGGPGDTQYF | TGTGCCAGCAGCTTAGAAGCGGGAGGGCCCGGAGATACGCAGTATTTT
TRBJ2-7 | TRBD2 | - | TRBV6-2/TRBV6-3 | CASSYIGGGPYEQYF | TGTGCCAGCAGTTACATTGGCGGGGGACCCTACGAGCAGTACTTC
TRBJ2-1 | - | - | TRBV30 | CAWSEVYNEQFF | TGTGCCTGGAGTGAGGTTTACAATGAGCAGTTCTTC
TRBJ2-2 | - | - | TRBV20-1 | CSAGALAPANTGELFF | TGCAGTGCTGGGGCCCTAGCGCCCGCGAACACCGGGGAGCTGTTTTTT
TRBJ2-6 | TRBD1 | - | TRBV30 | CAWSLTGPLSGANVLTF | TGTGCCTGGAGTCTGACAGGGCCCCTCTCTGGGGCCAACGTCCTGACTTTC
TRBJ2-3 | - | - | TRBV28 | CASSLVGGFDTQYF | TGTGCCAGCAGCCTCGTGGGGGGATTCGATACGCAGTATTTT
TRBJ2-5 | - | - | TRBV7-2 | CASSFRGLTETQYF | TGTGCCAGCAGCTTTAGGGGTTTAACAGAGACCCAGTACTTC
TRBJ1-4 | - | - | TRBV6-2/TRBV6-3 | CASIPGTATNEKLFF | TGTGCCAGCATTCCCGGGACTGCAACTAATGAAAAACTGTTTTTT
TRBJ1-3 | - | few | TRBV7-2 | CASSLVSGGRGNTIYF | TGTGCCAGCAGCTTAGTCTCGGGGGGTCGTGGAAACACCATATATTTT
TRBJ2-7 | TRBD2 | - | TRBV20-1 | CSAQTRGDYEQYF | TGCAGTGCCCAAACCCGGGGGGACTACGAGCAGTACTTC
TRBJ2-1 | - | - | TRBV7-6 | CASTHPGLNEQFF | TGTGCCAGCACCCATCCGGGCCTCAATGAGCAGTTCTTC
TRBJ1-6 | - | - | TRBV19 | CASSTGPAGRSYSPLHF | TGTGCCAGTAGTACCGGACCGGCAGGGAGGAGTTATTCACCCCTCCACTTT
TRBJ2-1 | TRBD2 | few | TRBV6-1 | CASTGLLAGEREQFF | TGTGCCAGCACCGGGTTACTAGCGGGGGAAAGGGAGCAGTTCTTC
TRBJ2-3 | - | many | TRBV3-1 | CASSQDPSARGNTQYF | TGTGCCAGCAGCCAAGATCCCTCTGCTCGGGGAAATACGCAGTATTTT
TRBJ2-5 | - | few | TRBV29-1 | CSEKRRETQYF | TGCAGCGAGAAAAGACGGGAGACCCAGTACTTC
TRBJ1-4 | - | few | TRBV11-2 | CASSFSGSTNEKLFF | TGTGCCAGCAGCTTCTCGGGGTCCACTAATGAAAAACTGTTTTTT
TRBJ2-3 | - | - | TRBV19 | CALPPLDTDTQYF | TGTGCCCTCCCCCCACTAGACACAGATACGCAGTATTTT
TRBJ1-1 | - | - | TRBV7-9 | CASSRQTVNTEAFF | TGTGCCAGCAGCCGCCAGACGGTGAACACTGAAGCTTTCTTT
TRBJ2-2 | - | few | TRBV28 | CASSLPGLGELFF | TGTGCCAGCAGTCTACCAGGGTTGGGGGAGCTGTTTTTT
TRBJ2-1 | - | - | TRBV19 | CASRSGGLTSSYNEQFF | TGTGCCAGTCGATCGGGTGGACTCACGAGCTCCTACAATGAGCAGTTCTTC
TRBJ1-1 | - | - | TRBV21-1 | CASSTTTGRTEAFF | TGTGCCAGCAGCACAACTACAGGGAGGACTGAAGCTTTCTTT
TRBJ1-2 | TRBD1 | many | TRBV29-1 | CSARTGGGYGYTF | TGCAGCGCTCGGACAGGGGGCGGCTATGGCTACACCTTC
TRBJ1-5 | - | few | TRBV12-3/TRBV12-4 | CEPSRPQWAGDSNQPQHF | TGTGAACCCTCCCGACCTCAATGGGCGGGAGATAGCAATCAGCCCCAGCATTTT
TRBJ2-3 | - | few | TRBV13 | CASSKGATDTQYF | TGTGCCAGCAGCAAAGGGGCCACAGATACGCAGTATTTT
TRBJ2-7 | TRBD2 | - | TRBV7-9 | CASSHALADSYEQYF | TGTGCCAGCAGCCACGCCCTAGCGGACTCCTACGAGCAGTACTTC
TRBJ1-5 | TRBD1 | few | TRBV28 | CASSSLDRGLQPQHF | TGTGCCAGCAGTTCCCTAGACAGGGGGCTCCAGCCCCAGCATTTT
TRBJ2-7 | TRBD2 | - | TRBV3-1 | CASSQEGLAGAGEQYF | TGTGCCAGCAGCCAAGAAGGACTAGCGGGAGCCGGGGAGCAGTACTTC
TRBJ2-1 | TRBD2 | few | TRBV2 | CASSEALLAGVLRSYNEQFF | TGTGCCAGCAGTGAAGCGCTACTAGCGGGAGTATTGAGGTCCTACAATGAGCAGTTCTTC
TRBJ1-4 | - | - | TRBV18 | CASSPGFNEKLFF | TGTGCCAGCTCACCGGGATTTAATGAAAAACTGTTTTTT
TRBJ2-4 | - | - | TRBV15 | CATSVQGLAKNIQHF | TGTGCCACCAGCGTACAGGGATTAGCCAAAAACATTCAGCACTTC
TRBJ2-5 | - | few | TRBV11-1 | CASSLARTLPGAEETQYF | TGTGCCAGCAGCTTAGCGAGGACCCTTCCGGGAGCGGAAGAGACCCAGTACTTC
TRBJ2-1 | TRBD1 | many | TRBV28 | CASSLGQWDEQFF | TGTGCCAGCAGTTTGGGACAGTGGGATGAGCAGTTCTTC
TRBJ1-3 | TRBD1 | - | TRBV25-1 | CASSETGGSLAGNTIYF | TGTGCCAGCAGCGAAACAGGGGGCTCCCTCGCTGGAAACACCATATATTTT
TRBJ2-7 | - | few | TRBV4-1 | CASSPTLGETYEQYF | TGCGCCAGCAGCCCTACCCTGGGGGAAACCTACGAGCAGTACTTC
TRBJ2-2 | TRBD1 | - | TRBV10-3 | CAIRTQGAVNTGELFF | TGTGCCATCAGGACTCAGGGGGCGGTCAACACCGGGGAGCTGTTTTTT
TRBJ2-5 | - | - | TRBV12-3/TRBV12-4 | CASARGNKETQYF | TGTGCCAGTGCGAGGGGAAACAAAGAGACCCAGTACTTC
TRBJ2-1 | - | few | TRBV24-1 | CATSDPRRRGYNEQFF | TGTGCCACCAGTGATCCCCGCCGGCGGGGCTACAATGAGCAGTTCTTC
TRBJ1-2 | - | few | TRBV20-1 | CSAKVGQTFNYGYTF | TGCAGTGCTAAAGTCGGACAGACTTTTAACTATGGCTACACCTTC
TRBJ1-1 | - | many | TRBV5-6 | CASSLTVNTEAFF | TGTGCCAGCAGCCTGACAGTGAACACTGAAGCTTTCTTT
TRBJ2-5 | TRBD1 | - | TRBV20-1 | CSAARDRGLETQYF | TGCAGTGCTGCCCGGGACAGGGGCTTGGAGACCCAGTACTTC
TRBJ2-1 | TRBD1 | - | TRBV7-9 | CASSSGQGVEQFF | TGTGCCAGCAGCTCAGGACAGGGGGTTGAGCAGTTCTTC
TRBJ2-1 | TRBD2 | many | TRBV9 | CASSVGTSGSYNEQFF | TGTGCCAGCAGCGTAGGGACTAGCGGTTCCTACAATGAGCAGTTCTTC
TRBJ2-7 | - | - | TRBV12-3/TRBV12-4 | CASSWGVSYEQNF | TGTGCCAGCAGTTGGGGCGTCTCCTACGAGCAGAACTTC
TRBJ1-1 | - | many | TRBV14 | CASSQDYVNTEAFF | TGTGCCAGCAGCCAAGATTACGTGAACACTGAAGCTTTCTTT
TRBJ1-2 | TRBD1 | many | TRBV12-3/TRBV12-4 | CASSHSGGGYTF | TGTGCCAGCAGCCACTCAGGGGGCGGCTACACCTTC
TRBJ2-2 | - | - | TRBV20-1 | CSASRIGGDNTGELFF | TGCAGTGCTTCCAGGATTGGTGGGGATAACACCGGGGAGCTGTTTTTT
TRBJ2-3 | TRBD2 | few | TRBV20-1 | CSARDRLAGTDTQYF | TGCAGTGCTAGAGATCGACTAGCGGGCACAGATACGCAGTATTTT
TRBJ2-3 | - | many | TRBV7-2 | CASSLGRDTQYF | TGTGCCAGCAGCCTCGGGAGAGATACGCAGTATTTT
TRBJ2-7 | - | - | TRBV5-6 | CASINSAGVRSYEQYF | TGTGCCAGCATCAATTCCGCAGGGGTTAGATCCTACGAGCAGTACTTC
TRBJ1-5 | TRBD1 | - | TRBV6-2/TRBV6-3 | CASSMDRAYQPQHF | TGTGCCAGCAGTATGGACAGGGCCTATCAGCCCCAGCATTTT
TRBJ1-2 | - | - | TRBV7-9 | CASSLDIGTYGYTF | TGTGCCAGCAGCTTAGACATTGGTACCTATGGCTACACCTTC
TRBJ2-7 | - | few | TRBV29-1 | CSVVKHGASGLEQYF | TGCAGCGTAGTCAAACACGGGGCCTCGGGGCTCGAGCAGTACTTC